This is a list of T cell receptor beta chains from one sample in a study of T-cell memory formation after mild COVID-19. TCRdb redid the calling of the 5' RACE reads with MiXCR, one entry per CDR3 protein. The sample has 260,000 or so distinct CDR3 sequences; over 15% are singletons. The sample comprised PBMCs or a T cell subset sorted from them (not recorded which). The receptors shown here come from a man younger than 35 who had mild COVID-19 (a few samples of this study predate the infection). Cell type and time point are not known. CDR3s include the opening cysteine and the closing phenylalanine or tryptophan. Fields, in order: J gene, clone size, D gene, V gene, CDR3 protein, CDR3 DNA. D genes are given only for firm matches. Size is omitted from some rows. Given values are once, few, many or a class for expanded clones.

J: TRBJ2-2; size: .; D: .; V: TRBV11-2; CDR3: CASSSSDPMTGELFF; DNA: TGTGCCAGCAGCTCCTCCGACCCGATGACCGGGGAGCTGTTTTTT
J: TRBJ1-5; size: .; D: .; V: TRBV6-5; CDR3: CASSYSAGGNQPQHF; DNA: TGTGCCAGCAGTTACTCCGCAGGGGGCAATCAGCCCCAGCATTTT
J: TRBJ2-5; size: many; D: TRBD2; V: TRBV20-1; CDR3: CSANSGGTYQETQYF; DNA: TGCAGTGCTAATAGCGGGGGGACCTACCAAGAGACCCAGTACTTC
J: TRBJ1-2; size: .; D: .; V: TRBV30; CDR3: CAWGTYGYTF; DNA: TGTGCCTGGGGAACTTATGGCTACACCTTC
J: TRBJ1-3; size: .; D: .; V: TRBV7-2; CDR3: CASSFDRTVGNTIYF; DNA: TGTGCCAGCAGCTTTGATCGGACAGTAGGAAACACCATATATTTT
J: TRBJ2-7; size: .; D: TRBD2; V: TRBV10-3; CDR3: CAIRREIADPAEYF; DNA: TGTGCCATCAGGCGGGAGATCGCAGATCCTGCCGAGTACTTC
J: TRBJ1-3; size: many; D: .; V: TRBV20-1; CDR3: CSARGDTDSGNTIYF; DNA: TGCAGTGCCAGAGGGGACACTGACTCTGGAAACACCATATATTTT
J: TRBJ1-2; size: .; D: .; V: TRBV7-3; CDR3: CASSEGPLGEGGYTF; DNA: TGTGCCAGCAGCGAGGGACCCCTGGGAGAGGGTGGCTACACCTTC
J: TRBJ2-3; size: few; D: .; V: TRBV24-1; CDR3: CATASGTVVDTQYF; DNA: TGTGCCACTGCTTCTGGTACAGTGGTAGATACGCAGTATTTT
J: TRBJ2-5; size: few; D: .; V: TRBV27; CDR3: CASSLMGTAQETQYF; DNA: TGTGCCAGCAGTTTGATGGGGACCGCTCAAGAGACCCAGTACTTC
J: TRBJ1-5; size: .; D: .; V: TRBV6-2/TRBV6-3; CDR3: CASSYPPHRVPNQPQHF; DNA: TGTGCCAGCAGTTACCCCCCCCACAGGGTTCCCAATCAGCCCCAGCATTTT
J: TRBJ2-3; size: few; D: .; V: TRBV7-7; CDR3: CASSLVGIADTQYF; DNA: TGTGCTAGCAGCTTAGTCGGGATCGCAGATACGCAGTATTTT
J: TRBJ2-3; size: few; D: .; V: TRBV7-2; CDR3: CASIRDPGGSTDTQYF; DNA: TGTGCCAGCATCAGAGACCCTGGCGGGTCCACAGATACGCAGTATTTT
J: TRBJ2-5; size: few; D: TRBD1; V: TRBV7-8; CDR3: CASTITGGQFGETQYF; DNA: TGTGCCAGCACTATAACAGGGGGCCAGTTTGGAGAGACCCAGTACTTC
J: TRBJ2-3; size: .; D: TRBD1; V: TRBV6-5; CDR3: CASSDRDHTDTQYF; DNA: TGTGCCAGCAGCGACAGGGACCACACAGATACGCAGTATTTT
J: TRBJ2-3; size: .; D: TRBD1; V: TRBV5-1; CDR3: CASSLEPTGVGDTQYF; DNA: TGCGCCAGCAGCTTGGAGCCGACAGGGGTTGGAGATACGCAGTATTTT
J: TRBJ2-3; size: few; D: .; V: TRBV7-9; CDR3: CAIAWRTDTQYF; DNA: TGTGCCATCGCGTGGCGCACAGATACGCAGTATTTT
J: TRBJ2-2; size: .; D: .; V: TRBV5-1; CDR3: CASSSTGIPGELFF; DNA: TGCGCCAGCAGCTCAACAGGGATCCCCGGGGAGCTGTTTTTT
J: TRBJ2-3; size: few; D: .; V: TRBV9; CDR3: CASSVGEVVLNTDTQYF; DNA: TGTGCCAGCAGCGTAGGCGAGGTGGTTTTGAACACAGATACGCAGTATTTT
J: TRBJ1-2; size: .; D: .; V: TRBV7-2; CDR3: CASSLAPGMGGYTF; DNA: TGTGCCAGCAGCTTAGCTCCAGGCATGGGTGGCTACACCTTC
J: TRBJ1-1; size: .; D: .; V: TRBV4-1; CDR3: CASSQGQRGGVYTEAFF; DNA: TGCGCCAGCAGCCAAGGTCAGAGGGGTGGGGTCTACACTGAAGCTTTCTTT
J: TRBJ2-5; size: few; D: TRBD1; V: TRBV20-1; CDR3: CSARDGRTGYF; DNA: TGCAGTGCTAGAGATGGAAGGACAGGGTACTTC
J: TRBJ2-1; size: few; D: .; V: TRBV9; CDR3: CASSVRGGVNEQFF; DNA: TGTGCCAGCAGCGTCAGGGGAGGGGTCAATGAGCAGTTCTTC
J: TRBJ2-5; size: .; D: .; V: TRBV7-6; CDR3: CASSLALGLETQYF; DNA: TGTGCCAGCAGCTTAGCGCTGGGGTTGGAGACCCAGTACTTC
J: TRBJ2-7; size: .; D: TRBD1; V: TRBV5-1; CDR3: CASSSRDRNYEQYF; DNA: TGCGCCAGCAGCTCTCGGGACAGGAACTACGAGCAGTACTTC
J: TRBJ2-7; size: .; D: TRBD1; V: TRBV12-3/TRBV12-4; CDR3: CASSPGTGIYEQYF; DNA: TGTGCCAGCAGTCCCGGGACAGGGATCTACGAGCAGTACTTC
J: TRBJ1-4; size: few; D: TRBD1; V: TRBV9; CDR3: CASSDTGVDEKLFF; DNA: TGTGCCAGCAGCGATACAGGGGTGGATGAAAAACTGTTTTTT
J: TRBJ2-2; size: .; D: .; V: TRBV7-2; CDR3: CASSFGGGRNTGELFF; DNA: TGTGCCAGCAGCTTCGGGGGCGGACGAAACACCGGGGAGCTGTTTTTT
J: TRBJ1-2; size: many; D: .; V: TRBV7-2; CDR3: CASSFGQGGYGYTF; DNA: TGTGCCAGCAGTTTCGGGCAGGGAGGGTATGGCTACACCTTC
J: TRBJ2-1; size: few; D: TRBD1; V: TRBV10-2; CDR3: CASNPGQGAHNEQFF; DNA: TGCGCCAGCAACCCGGGACAGGGGGCACACAATGAGCAGTTCTTC
J: TRBJ1-1; size: .; D: TRBD1; V: TRBV5-1; CDR3: CASSQVYGTGTDTEAFF; DNA: TGCGCCAGCAGCCAGGTCTACGGGACAGGGACGGACACTGAAGCTTTCTTT
J: TRBJ2-5; size: .; D: .; V: TRBV5-1; CDR3: CASSWGLIQETQYF; DNA: TGCGCCAGCAGCTGGGGACTGATCCAAGAGACCCAGTACTTC
J: TRBJ2-3; size: few; D: .; V: TRBV20-1; CDR3: CSAAVDGWADTQYF; DNA: TGCAGTGCTGCGGTCGACGGGTGGGCGGATACGCAGTATTTT
J: TRBJ1-2; size: many; D: .; V: TRBV7-9; CDR3: CASSLEGEDGYTF; DNA: TGTGCCAGCAGCTTAGAGGGGGAAGATGGCTACACCTTC
J: TRBJ2-7; size: .; D: .; V: TRBV29-1; CDR3: CSIQSFQNSYEQYF; DNA: TGCAGCATCCAAAGCTTCCAGAATTCCTACGAGCAGTACTTC
J: TRBJ2-1; size: many; D: TRBD1; V: TRBV29-1; CDR3: CSVRDSVYNEQFF; DNA: TGCAGCGTCCGGGACAGCGTCTACAATGAGCAGTTCTTC
J: TRBJ2-3; size: few; D: TRBD2; V: TRBV11-2; CDR3: CASSWTSGGPQDTQYF; DNA: TGTGCCAGCAGCTGGACTAGCGGGGGGCCTCAAGATACGCAGTATTTT
J: TRBJ1-6; size: .; D: .; V: TRBV20-1; CDR3: CSAPQLYNSPLHF; DNA: TGCAGTGCTCCGCAGCTCTATAATTCACCCCTCCACTTT
J: TRBJ2-5; size: .; D: TRBD1; V: TRBV6-5; CDR3: CASSFDRGWWETQYF; DNA: TGTGCCAGCAGCTTTGACAGGGGTTGGTGGGAGACCCAGTACTTC
J: TRBJ2-3; size: .; D: .; V: TRBV20-1; CDR3: CSANPLPSGADTQYF; DNA: TGCAGTGCCAACCCCTTGCCGTCGGGGGCAGATACGCAGTATTTT
J: TRBJ2-1; size: many; D: TRBD1; V: TRBV5-6; CDR3: CASSLDRGHEQFF; DNA: TGTGCCAGCAGCTTGGACAGGGGGCATGAGCAGTTCTTC
J: TRBJ2-1; size: .; D: .; V: TRBV23-1; CDR3: CARSPGHHYNEQFF; DNA: TGCGCCAGGTCCCCGGGACACCATTACAATGAGCAGTTCTTC
J: TRBJ2-7; size: .; D: TRBD1; V: TRBV18; CDR3: CASSNTGTGYEQYF; DNA: TGTGCCAGCTCGAATACCGGGACAGGTTACGAGCAGTACTTC
J: TRBJ1-6; size: many; D: TRBD1; V: TRBV20-1; CDR3: CSAVTGNNSPLHF; DNA: TGCAGTGCTGTGACAGGGAATAATTCACCCCTCCACTTT
J: TRBJ1-4; size: .; D: .; V: TRBV14; CDR3: CASSQQGLSEKLFF; DNA: TGTGCCAGCAGCCAACAGGGTTTGAGTGAAAAACTGTTTTTT
J: TRBJ2-3; size: many; D: TRBD1; V: TRBV5-1; CDR3: CASSLAVGQHTDTQYF; DNA: TGCGCCAGCAGCTTGGCCGTGGGACAGCACACAGATACGCAGTATTTT
J: TRBJ2-3; size: many; D: .; V: TRBV7-2; CDR3: CASSPYTTDTQYF; DNA: TGTGCCAGCAGCCCCTACACCACAGATACGCAGTATTTT
J: TRBJ1-1; size: .; D: .; V: TRBV5-1; CDR3: CASSGTGFTEAFF; DNA: TGCGCCAGCAGCGGAACAGGTTTCACTGAAGCTTTCTTT
J: TRBJ1-2; size: few; D: .; V: TRBV7-9; CDR3: CASSSVGYYGYTF; DNA: TGTGCCAGCAGCTCGGTAGGGTACTATGGCTACACCTTC
J: TRBJ2-7; size: .; D: .; V: TRBV2; CDR3: CASSVGQLAYEQYF; DNA: TGTGCCAGCAGTGTTGGGCAGTTGGCCTACGAGCAGTACTTC
J: TRBJ1-2; size: few; D: .; V: TRBV7-2; CDR3: CASSFDRGPGGYTF; DNA: TGTGCCAGCAGCTTTGACCGGGGGCCGGGTGGCTACACCTTC
J: TRBJ1-5; size: .; D: .; V: TRBV7-2; CDR3: CASSLVNGGYQPQHF; DNA: TGTGCCAGCAGCTTAGTCAATGGGGGCTATCAGCCCCAGCATTTT